These 2 T cell receptor beta chains came from one sample sequenced in a study of blood T cell repertoires in COVID-19. Only in-frame clones appear in the TCRdb table, and some are missing; sequencing was by immunoSEQ multiplex PCR. Among some 80,000 clones listed, about four fifths were seen once. Sequences were obtained from peripheral blood. The receptors stem from a woman aged 70-85 years with acute or convalescent COVID-19.

V and J are TRBV7-2 and TRBJ1-5, with D unresolved. The CDR3 sequence is 14 residues long. Looked up from germline, CDR1 is SGHTA and CDR2 is FQGNSA. Trimming stripped 8 bases from V and 3 bases from J, with 14 bases between. CDR3 sequence (DNA): TGTGCCAGCGGGGTCGGGATACTCAATCAGCCCCAGCATTTT. Protein sequence: CASGVGILNQPQHF.

The chain has TRBV18 and TRBJ1-1, with D tentatively TRBD1 (6 bases). The CDR3 is 14 residues long. The V gene lost 3 bases and the J gene lost 1 base, with 9 bases spanning the gap. Germline assignment: CDR1 KGHSH and CDR2 LQKENI. CDR3 amino acids: CASSPGQANTEAFF. DNA for the CDR3: TGTGCCAGCTCACCGGGACAAGCGAACACTGAAGCTTTCTTT.